The 27 T cell receptor beta chains below all came from one sample that was sequenced in a study of T cells in Graves' hyperthyroidism and ophthalmopathy. Amplified TCR beta CDR3 regions derived from RNA transcripts. An initial round of RT-PCR targeting the TCR CDR3 relied on the HTBI primer set. TCRdb reprocessed the multiplex PCR reads with MiXCR, giving one entry per CDR3 protein. The sample has over 650,000 distinct CDR3 sequences, approximately 16% seen once. Sequenced input: blood. The receptor source for this set is a man between 18 and 29 years old with Graves' hyperthyroidism.

This clonotype was detected a few times. This rearrangement joins TRBV20-1 to TRBJ2-7, with TRBD2 as a possible D gene (6 bases). This CDR3 is 14 amino acids long. The V gene lost 5 bases and the J gene lost 3 bases, with 17 bases spanning the gap. Germline V gives CDR1 DFQATT, CDR2 SNEGSKA (reference sequence). In DNA, the CDR3 is TGCAGTGCTCCCGCGAGGACTAAAAACTACGAGCAGTACTTC. Amino acid sequence: CSAPARTKNYEQYF.

This clonotype was recorded many times. V and J are TRBV6-2 or TRBV6-3 and TRBJ2-1; no firm D call. Trimming took 7 bases from V and 0 from J, leaving 13 bases between them. The CDR3 is made up of 15 amino acids. Germline CDR1 is MNHEY and CDR2 is SVGEGT. CDR3 in DNA: TGTGCCAGCACATGGCGTCGTAGCTCCTACAATGAGCAGTTCTTC. It yields the protein CASTWRRSSYNEQFF.

This clonotype turned up a few times. The rearrangement uses TRBV24-1 and TRBJ2-1; perhaps D is TRBD1 or TRBD2 (5 bases each). Trimming stripped 5 bases from V and 7 bases from J, with 14 bases between. The germline V gene encodes CDR1 KGHDR and CDR2 SFDVKD. The CDR3 consists of 14 residues. In DNA form, the CDR3 reads TGTGCCACCAGTGCTCTCGGGACCATAAATGAGCAGTTCTTC. Translation: CATSALGTINEQFF.

This clonotype was seen many times. The chain recombines TRBV3-1 with TRBJ2-7; the D gene is possibly TRBD2 (5 bases). The CDR3 is 15 residues long. Per germline, CDR1 LGHDT and CDR2 YNNKEL (reference sequence). The V gene lost 1 base and the J gene lost 3 bases, with 13 bases spanning the gap. The CDR3 loop reads CASSQGLVANYEQYF. The CDR3 nucleotides read TGTGCCAGCAGCCAAGGTCTAGTAGCGAACTACGAGCAGTACTTC.

This CDR3 reads CASSVADYGYTF. The CDR3 DNA reads as TGTGCCAGCAGCGTAGCAGACTATGGCTACACCTTC. The chain combines TRBV9 with TRBJ1-2; unclear D gene. CDR1 and CDR2 (germline): SGDLS, YYNGEE. V lost 0 bases, J lost 3 bases, and 3 bases lay in between. The CDR3 spans 12 residues.

This clonotype was observed many times. This chain joins TRBV20-1 and TRBJ2-5; D may be TRBD2 (7 bases). The CDR3 extends over 14 amino acids. The germline V and J ends were trimmed by 6 bases and 5 bases, with 19 bases remaining between them. Germline loops: CDR1 DFQATT, CDR2 SNEGSKA (reference sequence). The CDR3 is CSAGGGSRGETQYF. Here the CDR3 DNA reads TGCAGTGCCGGGGGCGGGAGTCGCGGTGAGACCCAGTACTTC.

This clonotype has a count of ten or more. This sequence joins TRBV12-3 or TRBV12-4 and TRBJ1-2; maybe TRBD1 (5 bases). Trimming pared 3 bases from V and 4 bases from J, leaving 12 bases between. The CDR3 covers 14 residues. CDR3 amino acids: CASSFSQGSYGYTF. The DNA of the CDR3 is TGTGCCAGCAGTTTTAGTCAGGGAAGCTATGGCTACACCTTC.

This clonotype has ten or more counts. The chain couples TRBV7-2 to TRBJ1-5; D remains ambiguous. The length of the CDR3 is 12 residues. Germline V gene data show CDR1 as SGHTA and CDR2 as FQGNSA. Between the trimmed V and J ends, which lost 5 bases and 6 bases, there was a span of 8 bases. The CDR3 spells CASSPQGQPQHF. Here the CDR3 DNA reads TGTGCCAGCAGCCCCCAAGGTCAGCCCCAGCATTTT.

This clonotype was picked up one time. This chain links TRBV24-1 with TRBJ2-5; D call uncertain. The CDR3 extends over 15 amino acids. Germline CDR1 reads KGHDR; CDR2 reads SFDVKD. Trimming removed 2 bases from V and 4 bases from J, with 13 bases in between. CDR3 in DNA: TGTGCCACCAGTGATTCGGGCCGAATGGGAGAGACCCAGTACTTC. This gives the protein CATSDSGRMGETQYF.

The table lists this clonotype with a few counts. This chain links TRBV19 with TRBJ1-1; the match to TRBD1 covers 8 bases. The CDR3 runs 12 residues. J gave up 8 bases and V 6 bases, and 5 bases lay outside the gene matches. The V gene's germline CDR1 is LNHDA and CDR2 SQIVND (reference sequence). The CDR3 DNA is TGTGCCAGTAGCCCCGGACAGGGAGAAGCTTTCTTT. Its translation: CASSPGQGEAFF. The variable domain in full, with the rest retrieved from reference TRBV19 and TRBJ1-1, is DGGITQSPKYLFRKEGQNVTLSCEQNLNHDAMYWYRQDPGQGLRLIYYSQIVNDFQKGDIAEGYSVSREKKESFPLTVTSAQKNPTAFYLCASSPGQGEAFFGQGTRLTVV.

Many counts were recorded for this clonotype. The J gene is TRBJ2-1, the V gene TRBV28, with 7 positions matching TRBD2. The CDR3 length is 15 residues. The ends lost 8 bases at V and 4 bases at J; junction bases unmatched: 11. CDR1 is MDHEN and CDR2 is SYDVKM in the germline V gene. The CDR3 sequence: CASGASGSGYNEQFF. The CDR3, as DNA: TGTGCCAGCGGCGCTAGCGGTTCCGGTTACAATGAGCAGTTCTTC. Full variable domain (rest looked up from reference TRBV28 and TRBJ2-1): DVKVTQSSRYLVKRTGEKVFLECVQDMDHENMFWYRQDPGLGLRLIYFSYDVKMKEKGDIPEGYSVSREKKERFSLILESASTNQTSMYLCASGASGSGYNEQFFGPGTRLTVL.

This clonotype was seen more than once but under ten times. At one of its ends the junction is not consistent with the germline gene, which may arise from a read error. The chain carries TRBV18 and TRBJ2-7; D gene uncertain. CDR1 is KGHSH and CDR2 is LQKENI in the germline V gene. The CDR3 runs 13 residues. The CDR3 region is CTSSPQRNYEQYF. CDR3 sequence (DNA): TGTACCAGCTCACCGCAGAGGAACTACGAGCAGTACTTC. Looking up the rest from reference TRBV18 and TRBJ2-7 gives the full variable domain: NAGVMQNPRHLVRRRGQEARLRCSPMKGHSHVYWYRQLPEEGLKFMVYLQKENIIDESGMPKERFSAEFPKEGPSILRIQQVVRGDSAAYFCTSSPQRNYEQYFGPGTRLTVT.

This clonotype was recorded at least ten times. The chain combines TRBV11-2 with TRBJ2-1; a possible D gene is TRBD2 (5 bases). Germline V gene lookup returns CDR1 SGHAT and CDR2 FQNNGV. The CDR3 is 14 amino acids. V gave up 2 bases and J gave up 2 bases, with 7 bases separating them. Here the CDR3 DNA reads TGTGCCAGCAGCTTAAACGGGGCCTACAATGAGCAGTTCTTC. Its translation is CASSLNGAYNEQFF.

This clonotype has ten or more counts. The V and J genes are TRBV28 and TRBJ2-4; D remains ambiguous. V dropped 2 bases and J dropped 8 bases, with 4 bases sitting between them. Germline lookup yields CDR1 MDHEN and CDR2 SYDVKM. The CDR3 loop spans 11 amino acids. The CDR3 nucleotides read TGTGCCAGCAGTTTAGAGCACATTCAGTACTTC. It yields the protein CASSLEHIQYF.

This clonotype was detected many times. The V gene is TRBV20-1, the J gene TRBJ1-1, with unresolved D. The germline CDR1 and CDR2 sequences are DFQATT and SNEGSKA (reference sequence). The CDR3 sequence is 15 residues long. V dropped 0 bases and J dropped 1 base, with 12 bases sitting between them. The CDR3 sequence: CSARDYRAPNTEAFF. The CDR3 region has the DNA TGCAGTGCTAGAGATTATAGGGCCCCGAACACTGAAGCTTTCTTT.

This clonotype was found many times. The chain links TRBV2 to TRBJ1-6; D is possibly TRBD1 (5 bases). V lost 8 bases and J lost 10, with 15 bases in between. The CDR3 has 13 residues. Per the germline V gene, CDR1 is SNHLY and CDR2 is FYNNEI. The CDR3, as DNA: TGTGCCAGCTACCCAGGGCGCCCGTCACCCCTCCACTTT. Translated, it gives CASYPGRPSPLHF. The whole variable domain, filled in from reference TRBV2 and TRBJ1-6, reads EPEVTQTPSHQVTQMGQEVILRCVPISNHLYFYWYRQILGQKVEFLVSFYNNEISEKSEIFDDQFSVERPDGSNFTLKIRSTKLEDSAMYFCASYPGRPSPLHFGNGTRLTVT.

The gene calls are TRBV27 and TRBJ2-1; D possibly corresponds to TRBD2 (7 bases). V was shortened by 5 bases and J by 7 bases, with 18 bases between the two germline ends. The germline V gene has CDR1 MNHEY and CDR2 SMNVEV (reference sequence). The CDR3 sequence is 15 residues long. Here the CDR3 DNA reads TGTGCCAGCAGTCCGGACGGGGGGCGATGGAATGAGCAGTTCTTC. As protein: CASSPDGGRWNEQFF.

This clonotype has ten or more counts. The rearrangement uses TRBV18 and TRBJ2-4; D unclear. Germline CDR1 KGHSH, CDR2 LQKENI. The CDR3 totals 11 residues. With 1 base removed from V and 8 bases from J, the gap between germline ends came to 3 bases. Here the CDR3 reads CASSPRDIQYF. In DNA, the CDR3 is TGTGCCAGCTCACCACGGGACATTCAGTACTTC. The complete variable domain, with remaining parts taken from reference TRBV18 and TRBJ2-4, reads NAGVMQNPRHLVRRRGQEARLRCSPMKGHSHVYWYRQLPEEGLKFMVYLQKENIIDESGMPKERFSAEFPKEGPSILRIQQVVRGDSAAYFCASSPRDIQYFGAGTRLSVL.

The chain links TRBV5-1 to TRBJ1-1, with 11 bases fitting TRBD1. The junction had 4 bases not matched to a gene; V was cut back by 5 bases and J by 4 bases. The CDR3 consists of 14 residues. The germline V gene has CDR1 SGHRS and CDR2 YFSETQ. CDR3 region: CASRGQGASTEAFF. CDR3 nucleotide sequence: TGCGCCAGCAGAGGACAGGGGGCGAGCACTGAAGCTTTCTTT. Full variable domain (remainder filled in from reference TRBV5-1 and TRBJ1-1): KAGVTQTPRYLIKTRGQQVTLSCSPISGHRSVSWYQQTPGQGLQFLFEYFSETQRNKGNFPGRFSGRQFSNSRSEMNVSTLELGDSALYLCASRGQGASTEAFFGQGTRLTVV.

The sample holds many counts of this clonotype. This rearrangement joins TRBV30 to TRBJ2-1, with D unclear. V dropped 0 bases and J dropped 8 bases, with 14 bases sitting between them. The CDR3 contains 14 residues. The germline gives CDR1 GTSNPN, CDR2 SVGIG (reference sequence). The CDR3 reads CAWSVLISSDEQFF. The CDR3 bases are TGTGCCTGGAGTGTACTCATTAGCAGCGATGAGCAGTTCTTC.

This clonotype was recorded at least ten times. V is TRBV6-2 or TRBV6-3 and J is TRBJ2-1, with TRBD2 as a possible D gene (6 bases). Germline assignment: CDR1 MNHEY and CDR2 SVGEGT. CDR3 length: 12 residues. V dropped 7 bases and J dropped 8 bases, with 12 bases sitting between them. The CDR3 DNA reads TGTGCCAGCAATCTCGGCGGGGATGAGCAGTTCTTC. As protein: CASNLGGDEQFF.

Ten or more counts support this clonotype. The rearrangement uses TRBV30 and TRBJ2-7; D ambiguous. Trimming stripped 0 bases from V and 3 bases from J, with 6 bases between. This CDR3 has 12 amino acids. Germline V gene data show CDR1 as GTSNPN and CDR2 as SVGIG (reference sequence). Here the CDR3 DNA reads TGTGCCTGGAGTGTACCGGGCTACGAGCAGTACTTC. Translation: CAWSVPGYEQYF.

CDR3 region: CASSEESSGRVNTGELFF. In DNA, the CDR3 is TGTGCCAGCAGTGAAGAGTCTAGCGGGAGGGTGAACACCGGGGAGCTGTTTTTT. The chain recombines TRBV2 with TRBJ2-2; TRBD2 matches at 12 bases. This CDR3 has 18 amino acids. Unmatched junction bases numbered 4, after V lost 1 base and J lost 1 base. CDR1 and CDR2 from the germline V gene are SNHLY and FYNNEI.

J is TRBJ2-4 and V is TRBV30, with D hard to call. Germline V gene data show CDR1 as GTSNPN and CDR2 as SVGIG (reference sequence). The CDR3 is made up of 15 amino acids. Deletions cut 2 bases from V and 5 bases from J, with 16 bases between. CDR3 in amino acids: CAWSFGSRAQNIQYF. The DNA of the CDR3 is TGTGCCTGGAGTTTCGGGTCACGCGCTCAAAACATTCAGTACTTC.

The chain uses TRBV7-3 and TRBJ2-1, with 8 positions matching TRBD2. CDR1 and CDR2 from the germline V gene are SGHTA and FQGTGA. This CDR3 spans 17 amino acids. V lost 0 bases to trimming and J lost 3 bases; unmatched junction nucleotides: 7. The CDR3 DNA reads as TGTGCCAGCAGCTTAACAGGTAGCGGGGATATCTACAATGAGCAGTTCTTC. Translation: CASSLTGSGDIYNEQFF.

This clonotype has a count of ten or more. The chain employs TRBV30 and TRBJ2-1, with a tentative D call TRBD2 (5 bases). The CDR3 sequence is 14 residues long. V shed 7 bases and J shed 0 bases, with 13 bases lying between them. The germline V gene encodes CDR1 GTSNPN and CDR2 SVGIG (reference sequence). The CDR3 reads CASTGSSSYNEQFF. In DNA, the CDR3 is TGTGCCTCTACGGGGTCGAGCTCCTACAATGAGCAGTTCTTC.

Details on this clonotype: This sequence may be a read error, since a much larger clone differs from it by one base. The chain recombines TRBV30 with TRBJ2-7, with 8 bases lining up with TRBD2. With 4 bases clipped from V and 3 bases from J, the junction kept 8 bases outside the gene matches. CDR1 is GTSNPN, CDR2 SVGIG, per germline (reference sequence). The CDR3 has 14 residues. The CDR3 here is CAWTGLAGFYEQYF. Written as DNA, the CDR3 is TGTGCCTGGACTGGGCTAGCGGGCTTCTACGAGCAGTACTTC.